This T cell receptor (beta chain) stems from a study of T cell repertoires in MIS-A myocarditis (dated by TCRdb to the early 2020s). The QIAamp DNA FFPE kit was used to extract genomic DNA from formalin-fixed paraffin-embedded autopsy tissue. Notes on this clone: Its antigen is currently not known. Base qualities are not provided; no much larger clone lies one nucleotide away.

CDR1 and CDR2 were assigned from the germline V gene as SGHTA and FQGTGA. Taken from cysteine to phenylalanine, the CDR3 has 14 residues. The DNA shown is the 42-base CDR3, in frame from base 1. Trimming removed 2 bases from V and 7 bases from J, leaving 12 bases between the germline ends. TCRbeta CDR3 regions were amplified with the immunoSEQ bias-controlled multiplex PCR and sequenced at high throughput. Concerning the study's data processing: The immunoSEQ vendor pipeline collapsed and filtered the CDR3 sequences so that the abundance and frequency of each unique TCRbeta CDR3 could be quantified. Dominant CDR3 amino acid sequences were clustered with SARS-CoV-2-specific ImmuneCODE TCRbeta sequences by CD-HIT at a 90% global sequence identity threshold. Clones were classed as hyperexpanded at frequencies of 0.1 to 1 and as large at frequencies of 0.01 to 0.1. For the dominant clones, CDR3 amino acid sequences and V and J gene assignments were confirmed with MiXCR. The R stringdist package was used to compute Levenshtein distances between the patient clonotypes and the ImmuneCODE hits. Not all clones reach the TCRdb copy of this immuneACCESS table, which keeps in-frame sequences only. Checked studies attribute under half of the gap to unresolved V genes and leave the rest unexplained. That table is the source of V, J and clone size, and D and trimming were worked out from the DNA. The sample data list some 12,000 clones, and around 83% of these were observed just once. The ten biggest clones cover 29% of the sample.

The sequence links TRBV7-3 to TRBJ2-1, and possibly TRBD2, on 5 matching bases. The TCR comes from a young man with fulminant myocarditis from multisystem inflammatory syndrome in adults (MIS-A) after COVID-19. Sequencing used right ventricle heart tissue obtained at autopsy. Interpreted using the paper, the cell subset or site label stands for: cardiac tissue sample (left or right ventricle, interventricular septum, or pericardium). The nucleotide sequence is TGTGCCAGCAGCTTAGGTGGGAGTAGAAATGAGCAGTTCTTC. Its coded protein is CASSLGGSRNEQFF.